The 3 T cell receptor beta chains in this list originate from one sample, sequenced in a study of cytomegalovirus exposure and HLA in healthy donors. Amplification used 60 Vbeta primers and 13 Jbeta primers. The repertoire was sequenced with immunoSEQ multiplex PCR; TCRdb's copy has only in-frame clones and lacks some. This table has some 200,000 clones, roughly three quarters appearing once. The sample taken for sequencing was PBMCs. These receptors were obtained from a man aged 45-65 years in good health and CMV-seronegative.

This chain links TRBV7-9 with TRBJ2-5, with unresolved D. There are 14 residues in the CDR3. V lost 2 bases and J 5 bases, leaving 12 bases between the germline ends. Germline assignment: CDR1 SEHNR and CDR2 FQNEAQ (reference sequence). CDR3 bases: TGTGCCAGCAGCTTAATCTTTCGTGAGGAGACCCAGTACTTC. It encodes CASSLIFREETQYF.

The rearrangement joins TRBV5-1 to TRBJ1-5; D is undetermined. CDR3 length equals 14 residues. Germline V gene lookup returns CDR1 SGHRS and CDR2 YFSETQ. The V end was cut by 2 bases, the J end by 1 base, with 7 bases between. CDR3 in DNA: TGCGCCAGCAGCTTCGGACTGAGCAATCAGCCCCAGCATTTT. Its translation is CASSFGLSNQPQHF.

The chain joins TRBV27 to TRBJ1-6; D is ambiguous. This CDR3 is 14 amino acids long. V was pared by 7 bases and J by 0 bases, with 7 bases between. Germline lookup yields CDR1 MNHEY and CDR2 SMNVEV (reference sequence). The CDR3: CASTESSYNSPLHF. For the CDR3, the DNA is TGTGCCAGCACTGAGAGCTCCTATAATTCACCCCTCCACTTT.